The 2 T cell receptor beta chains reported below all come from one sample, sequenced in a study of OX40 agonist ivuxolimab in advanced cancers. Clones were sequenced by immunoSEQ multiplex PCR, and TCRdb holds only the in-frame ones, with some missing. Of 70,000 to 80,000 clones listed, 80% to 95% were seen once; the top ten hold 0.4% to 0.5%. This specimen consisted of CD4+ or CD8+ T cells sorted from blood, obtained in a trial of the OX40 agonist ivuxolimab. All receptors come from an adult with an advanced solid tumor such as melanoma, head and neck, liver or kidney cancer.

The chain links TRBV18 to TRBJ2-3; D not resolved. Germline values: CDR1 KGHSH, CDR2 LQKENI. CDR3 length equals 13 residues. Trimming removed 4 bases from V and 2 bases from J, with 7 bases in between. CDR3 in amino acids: CASSRRTTDTQYF. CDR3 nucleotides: TGTGCCAGCTCACGTAGAACCACAGATACGCAGTATTTT.

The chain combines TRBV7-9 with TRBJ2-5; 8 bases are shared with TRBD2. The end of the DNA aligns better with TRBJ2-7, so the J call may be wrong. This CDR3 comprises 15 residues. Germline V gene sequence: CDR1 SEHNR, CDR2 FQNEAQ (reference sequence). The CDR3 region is CASSLEREPTYEQYF. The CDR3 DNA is TGTGCCAGCAGCTTAGAGCGGGAGCCGACCTACGAGCAGTACTTC.